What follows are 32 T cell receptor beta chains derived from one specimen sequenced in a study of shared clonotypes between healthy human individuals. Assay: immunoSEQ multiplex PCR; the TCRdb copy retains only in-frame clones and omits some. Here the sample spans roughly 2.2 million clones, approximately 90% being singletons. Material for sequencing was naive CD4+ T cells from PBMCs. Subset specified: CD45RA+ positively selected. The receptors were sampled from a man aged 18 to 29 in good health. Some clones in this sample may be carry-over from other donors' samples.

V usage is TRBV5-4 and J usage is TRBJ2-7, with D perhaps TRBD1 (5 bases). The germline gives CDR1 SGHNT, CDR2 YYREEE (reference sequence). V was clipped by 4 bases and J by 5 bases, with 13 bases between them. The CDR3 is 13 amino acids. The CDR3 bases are TGTGCCAGCAGCCCGTCATCCAGGGACGAGCAGTACTTC. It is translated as CASSPSSRDEQYF.

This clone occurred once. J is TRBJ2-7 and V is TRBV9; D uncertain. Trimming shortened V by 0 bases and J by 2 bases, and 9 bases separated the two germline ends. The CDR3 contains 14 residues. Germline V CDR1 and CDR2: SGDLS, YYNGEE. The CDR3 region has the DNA TGTGCCAGCAGCGTAGAAGGCAGCACCTACGAGCAGTACTTC. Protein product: CASSVEGSTYEQYF.

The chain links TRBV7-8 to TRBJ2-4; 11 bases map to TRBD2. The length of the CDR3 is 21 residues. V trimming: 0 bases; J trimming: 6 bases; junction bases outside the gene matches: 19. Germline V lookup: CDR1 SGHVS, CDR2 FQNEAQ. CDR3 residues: CASSLASLGLAAKRGGNIQYF. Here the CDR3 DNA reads TGTGCCAGCAGCTTAGCTTCGTTGGGACTAGCGGCAAAGAGGGGGGGAAACATTCAGTACTTC.

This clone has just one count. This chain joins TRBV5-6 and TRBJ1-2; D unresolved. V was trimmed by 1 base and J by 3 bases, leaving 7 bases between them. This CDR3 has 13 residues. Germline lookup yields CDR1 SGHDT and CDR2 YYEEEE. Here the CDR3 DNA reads TGTGCCAGCAGCTTGACGGGGTACTATGGCTACACCTTC. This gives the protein CASSLTGYYGYTF.

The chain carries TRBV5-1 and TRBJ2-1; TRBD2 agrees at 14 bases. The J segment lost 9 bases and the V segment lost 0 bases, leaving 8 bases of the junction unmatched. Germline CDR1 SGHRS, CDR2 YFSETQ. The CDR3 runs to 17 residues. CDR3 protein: CASSLGSGTSGRTEQFF. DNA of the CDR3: TGCGCCAGCAGCTTGGGGTCCGGGACTAGCGGGAGAACTGAGCAGTTCTTC.

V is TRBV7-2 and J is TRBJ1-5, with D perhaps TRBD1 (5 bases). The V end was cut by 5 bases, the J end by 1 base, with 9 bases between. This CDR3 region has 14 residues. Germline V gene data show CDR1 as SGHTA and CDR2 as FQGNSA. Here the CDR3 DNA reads TGTGCCAGCAGCCCGGGACGGAGCAATCAGCCCCAGCATTTT. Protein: CASSPGRSNQPQHF. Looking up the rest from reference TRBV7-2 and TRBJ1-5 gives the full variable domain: GAGVSQSPSNKVTEKGKDVELRCDPISGHTALYWYRQSLGQGLEFLIYFQGNSAPDKSGLPSDRFSAERTGGSVSTLTIQRTQQEDSAVYLCASSPGRSNQPQHFGDGTRLSIL.

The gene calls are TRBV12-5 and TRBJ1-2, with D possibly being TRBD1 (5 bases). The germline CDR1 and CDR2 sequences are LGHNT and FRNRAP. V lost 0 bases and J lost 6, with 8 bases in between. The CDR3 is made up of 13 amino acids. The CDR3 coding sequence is TGTGCTAGTGGTTTGGTAGGGGTAGATGGCTACACCTTC. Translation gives CASGLVGVDGYTF.

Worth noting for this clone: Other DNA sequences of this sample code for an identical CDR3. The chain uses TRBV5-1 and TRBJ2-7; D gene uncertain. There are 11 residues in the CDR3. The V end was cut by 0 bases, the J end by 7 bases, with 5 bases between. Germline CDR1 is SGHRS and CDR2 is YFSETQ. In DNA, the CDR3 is TGCGCCAGCAGCTTGGCGGAAGAGCAGTACTTC. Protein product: CASSLAEEQYF.

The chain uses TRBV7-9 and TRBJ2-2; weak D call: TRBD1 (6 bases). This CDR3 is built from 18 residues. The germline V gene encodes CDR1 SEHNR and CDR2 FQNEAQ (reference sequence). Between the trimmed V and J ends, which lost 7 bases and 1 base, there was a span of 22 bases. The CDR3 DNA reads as TGTGCCAGCATCCGAGCTTACTCCGGACAGCTGAACACCGGGGAGCTGTTTTTT. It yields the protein CASIRAYSGQLNTGELFF. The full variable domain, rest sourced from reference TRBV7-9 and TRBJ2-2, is DTGVSQNPRHKITKRGQNVTFRCDPISEHNRLYWYRQTLGQGPEFLTYFQNEAQLEKSRLLSDRFSAERPKGSFSTLEIQRTEQGDSAMYLCASIRAYSGQLNTGELFFGEGSRLTVL.

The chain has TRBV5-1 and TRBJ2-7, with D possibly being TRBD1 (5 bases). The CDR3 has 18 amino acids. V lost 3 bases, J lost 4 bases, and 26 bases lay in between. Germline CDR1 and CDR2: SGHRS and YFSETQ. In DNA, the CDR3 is TGCGCCAGCAGCTCGCCCAGCGAAGACAGTCCTCGTATTTACGAGCAGTACTTC. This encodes CASSSPSEDSPRIYEQYF.

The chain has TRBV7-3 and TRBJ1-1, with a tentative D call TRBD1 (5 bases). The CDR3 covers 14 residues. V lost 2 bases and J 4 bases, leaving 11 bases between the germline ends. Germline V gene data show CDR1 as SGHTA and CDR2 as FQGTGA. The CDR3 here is CASSLLPGVTEAFF. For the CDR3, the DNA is TGTGCCAGCAGCTTATTGCCGGGGGTCACTGAAGCTTTCTTT. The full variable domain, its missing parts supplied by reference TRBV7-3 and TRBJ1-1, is GAGVSQTPSNKVTEKGKYVELRCDPISGHTALYWYRQSLGQGPEFLIYFQGTGAADDSGLPNDRFFAVRPEGSVSTLKIQRTERGDSAVYLCASSLLPGVTEAFFGQGTRLTVV.

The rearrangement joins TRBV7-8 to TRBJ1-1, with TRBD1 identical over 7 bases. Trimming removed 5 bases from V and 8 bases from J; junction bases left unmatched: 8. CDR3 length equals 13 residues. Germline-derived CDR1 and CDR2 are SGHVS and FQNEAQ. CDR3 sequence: CASSHPGTAEAFF. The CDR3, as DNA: TGTGCCAGCAGCCATCCGGGGACAGCGGAAGCTTTCTTT.

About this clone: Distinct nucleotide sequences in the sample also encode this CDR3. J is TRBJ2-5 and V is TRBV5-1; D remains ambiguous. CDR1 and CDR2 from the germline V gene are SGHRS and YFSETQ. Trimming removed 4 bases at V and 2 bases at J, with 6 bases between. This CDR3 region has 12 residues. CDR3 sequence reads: CASSGQQETQYF. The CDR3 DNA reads TGCGCCAGCAGCGGTCAACAAGAGACCCAGTACTTC. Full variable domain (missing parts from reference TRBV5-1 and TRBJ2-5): KAGVTQTPRYLIKTRGQQVTLSCSPISGHRSVSWYQQTPGQGLQFLFEYFSETQRNKGNFPGRFSGRQFSNSRSEMNVSTLELGDSALYLCASSGQQETQYFGPGTRLLVL.

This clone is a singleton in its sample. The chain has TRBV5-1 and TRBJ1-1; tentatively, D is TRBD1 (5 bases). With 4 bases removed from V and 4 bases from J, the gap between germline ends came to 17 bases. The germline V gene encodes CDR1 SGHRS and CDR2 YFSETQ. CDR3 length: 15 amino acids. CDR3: CASSPWGRGSTEAFF. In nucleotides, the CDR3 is TGCGCCAGCAGCCCCTGGGGACGAGGCAGCACTGAAGCTTTCTTT. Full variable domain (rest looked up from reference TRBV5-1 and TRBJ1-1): KAGVTQTPRYLIKTRGQQVTLSCSPISGHRSVSWYQQTPGQGLQFLFEYFSETQRNKGNFPGRFSGRQFSNSRSEMNVSTLELGDSALYLCASSPWGRGSTEAFFGQGTRLTVV.

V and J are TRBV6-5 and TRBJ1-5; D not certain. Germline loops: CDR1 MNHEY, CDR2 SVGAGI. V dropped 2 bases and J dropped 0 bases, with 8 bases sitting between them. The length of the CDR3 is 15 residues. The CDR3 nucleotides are TGTGCCAGCAGTTACGCGAGAAATAGCAATCAGCCCCAGCATTTT. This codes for CASSYARNSNQPQHF.

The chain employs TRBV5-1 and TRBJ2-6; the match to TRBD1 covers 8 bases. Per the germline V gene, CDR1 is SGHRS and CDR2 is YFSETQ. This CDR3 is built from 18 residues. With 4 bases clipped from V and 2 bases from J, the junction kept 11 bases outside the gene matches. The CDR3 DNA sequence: TGCGCCAGCAGCAGTCCGACAGGGGAAGGGACTGGGGCCAACGTCCTGACTTTC. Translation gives CASSSPTGEGTGANVLTF.

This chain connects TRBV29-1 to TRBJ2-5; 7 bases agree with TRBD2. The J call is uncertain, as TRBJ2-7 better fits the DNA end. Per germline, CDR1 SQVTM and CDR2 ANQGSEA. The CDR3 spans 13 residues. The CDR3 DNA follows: TGCAGCTACAAGCGGGGACCCTCCTACGAGCAGTACTTC. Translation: CSYKRGPSYEQYF.

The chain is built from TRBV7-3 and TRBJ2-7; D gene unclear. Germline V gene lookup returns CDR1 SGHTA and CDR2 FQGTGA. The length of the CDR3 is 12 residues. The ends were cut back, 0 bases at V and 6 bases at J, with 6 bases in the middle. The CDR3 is CASSLTDGEQYF. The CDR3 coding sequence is TGTGCCAGCAGCTTAACGGACGGCGAGCAGTACTTC.

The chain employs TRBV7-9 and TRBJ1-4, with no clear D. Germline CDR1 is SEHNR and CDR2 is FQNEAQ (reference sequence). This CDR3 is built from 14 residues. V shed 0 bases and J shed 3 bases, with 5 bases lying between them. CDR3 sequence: CASSLAPPNEKLFF. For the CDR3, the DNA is TGTGCCAGCAGCTTAGCCCCTCCTAATGAAAAACTGTTTTTT.

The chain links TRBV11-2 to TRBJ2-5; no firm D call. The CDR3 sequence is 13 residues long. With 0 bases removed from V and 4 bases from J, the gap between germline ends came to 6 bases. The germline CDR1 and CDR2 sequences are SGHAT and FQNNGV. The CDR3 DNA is TGTGCCAGCAGCTTAGACAGGCGAGAGACCCAGTACTTC. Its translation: CASSLDRRETQYF.

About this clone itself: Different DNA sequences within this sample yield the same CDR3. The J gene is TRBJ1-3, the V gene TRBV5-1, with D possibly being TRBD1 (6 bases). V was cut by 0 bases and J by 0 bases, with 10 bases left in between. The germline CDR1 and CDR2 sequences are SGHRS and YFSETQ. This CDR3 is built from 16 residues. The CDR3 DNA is TGCGCCAGCAGCTTGGTTTCAGGGGACTCTGGAAACACCATATATTTT. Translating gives CASSLVSGDSGNTIYF. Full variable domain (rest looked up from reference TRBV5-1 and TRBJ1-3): KAGVTQTPRYLIKTRGQQVTLSCSPISGHRSVSWYQQTPGQGLQFLFEYFSETQRNKGNFPGRFSGRQFSNSRSEMNVSTLELGDSALYLCASSLVSGDSGNTIYFGEGSWLTVV.

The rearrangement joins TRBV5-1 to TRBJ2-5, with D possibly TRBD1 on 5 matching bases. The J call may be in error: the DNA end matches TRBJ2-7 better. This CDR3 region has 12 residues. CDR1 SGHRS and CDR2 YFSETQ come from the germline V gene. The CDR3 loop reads CASGPGSYEQYF. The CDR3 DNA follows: TGCGCCAGTGGGCCAGGGTCCTACGAGCAGTACTTC.

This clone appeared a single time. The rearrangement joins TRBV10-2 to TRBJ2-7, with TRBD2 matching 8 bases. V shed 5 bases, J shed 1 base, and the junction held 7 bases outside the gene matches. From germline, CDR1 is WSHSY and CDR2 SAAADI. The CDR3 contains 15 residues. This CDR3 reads CASSYTSGKSYEQYF. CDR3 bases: TGCGCCAGCAGTTACACTAGCGGAAAATCCTACGAGCAGTACTTC.

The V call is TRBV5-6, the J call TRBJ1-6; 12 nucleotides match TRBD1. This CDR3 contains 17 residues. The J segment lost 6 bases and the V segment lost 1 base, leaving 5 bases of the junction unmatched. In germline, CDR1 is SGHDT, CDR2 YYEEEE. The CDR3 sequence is CASSLYGTGGINSPLHF. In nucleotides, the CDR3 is TGTGCCAGCAGCTTGTACGGGACAGGGGGCATTAATTCACCCCTCCACTTT.

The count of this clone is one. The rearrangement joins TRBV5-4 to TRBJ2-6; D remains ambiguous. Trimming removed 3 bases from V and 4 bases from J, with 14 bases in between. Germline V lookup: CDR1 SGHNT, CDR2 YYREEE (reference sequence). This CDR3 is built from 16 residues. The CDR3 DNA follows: TGTGCCAGCAGCTCGGCTGGGTCAGGAGGGGCCAACGTCCTGACTTTC. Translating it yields CASSSAGSGGANVLTF.

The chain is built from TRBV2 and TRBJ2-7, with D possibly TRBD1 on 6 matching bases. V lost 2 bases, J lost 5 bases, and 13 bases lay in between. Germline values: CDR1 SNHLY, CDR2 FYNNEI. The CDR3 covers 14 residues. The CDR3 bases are TGTGCCAGCAGTGAACCCAGGGGTATCAACGAGCAGTACTTC. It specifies CASSEPRGINEQYF.

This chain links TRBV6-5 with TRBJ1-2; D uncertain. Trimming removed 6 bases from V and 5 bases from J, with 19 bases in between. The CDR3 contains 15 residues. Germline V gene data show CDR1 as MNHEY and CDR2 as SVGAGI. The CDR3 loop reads CASSQSGGLMYGYTF. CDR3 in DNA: TGTGCCAGCAGCCAAAGTGGCGGCTTGATGTATGGCTACACCTTC.

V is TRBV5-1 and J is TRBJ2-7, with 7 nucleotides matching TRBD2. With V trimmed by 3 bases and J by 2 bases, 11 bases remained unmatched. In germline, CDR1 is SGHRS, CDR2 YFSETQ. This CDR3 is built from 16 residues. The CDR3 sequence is CASSSYVAGRTYEQYF. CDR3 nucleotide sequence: TGCGCCAGCAGCTCGTACGTAGCGGGTCGCACCTACGAGCAGTACTTC.

Here the CDR3 reads CASSGGLGKNIQYF. DNA for the CDR3: TGTGCCAGCAGCGGGGGACTGGGAAAAAACATTCAGTACTTC. The V call is TRBV2, the J call TRBJ2-4; D perhaps matches TRBD2 (6 bases). The germline gives CDR1 SNHLY, CDR2 FYNNEI. V was shortened by 6 bases and J by 4 bases, with 13 bases between the two germline ends. The length of the CDR3 is 14 residues.

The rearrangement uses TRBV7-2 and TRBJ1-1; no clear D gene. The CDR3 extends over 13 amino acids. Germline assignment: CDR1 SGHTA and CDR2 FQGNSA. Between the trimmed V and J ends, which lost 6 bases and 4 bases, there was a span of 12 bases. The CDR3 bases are TGTGCCAGCAGGGGCCAGATGGGCACTGAAGCTTTCTTT. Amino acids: CASRGQMGTEAFF.

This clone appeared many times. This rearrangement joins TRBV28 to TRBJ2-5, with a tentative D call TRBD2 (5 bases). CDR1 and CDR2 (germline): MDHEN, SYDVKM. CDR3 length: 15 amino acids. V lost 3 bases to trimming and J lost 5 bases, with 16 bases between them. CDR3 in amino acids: CASSFSVGKGETQYF. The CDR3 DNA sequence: TGTGCCAGCAGTTTTAGCGTCGGTAAAGGGGAGACCCAGTACTTC.

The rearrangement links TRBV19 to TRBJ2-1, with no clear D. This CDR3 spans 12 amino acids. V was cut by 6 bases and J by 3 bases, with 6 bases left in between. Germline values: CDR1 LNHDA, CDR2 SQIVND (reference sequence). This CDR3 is CASRSLYNEQFF. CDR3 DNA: TGTGCCAGTAGATCCCTCTACAATGAGCAGTTCTTC.